This is a list of T cell receptor beta chains from one sample in a study of blood T cell repertoires in COVID-19. The assay was immunoSEQ multiplex PCR, and TCRdb's table has in-frame clones only and misses some. This table has approximately 89,000 clones, around four fifths appearing once. Specimen: peripheral blood. The receptors were sampled from a woman in her 70s with active or convalescent COVID-19. Both conserved end residues are part of each CDR3. D genes are given only for firm matches. Expanded clones get a size class; other rows say once, few or many, or leave the size out.

len,d_gene,v_gene,abundance,j_gene,CDR3nt,CDR3aa
16,TRBD1,TRBV28,.,TRBJ1-2,TGTGCCAGCAGTTCTAGACACAGGGGGGGAATATATGGCTACACCTTC,CASSSRHRGGIYGYTF
19,TRBD1,TRBV7-9,.,TRBJ1-3,TGTGCCAGCAGCAAGACGACAGGGGGCCTCTTCTCTTCTGGAAACACCATATATTTT,CASSKTTGGLFSSGNTIYF
14,.,TRBV28,once,TRBJ1-2,TGTGCCAGCATCGGAGCAGATTTCAACTATGGCTACACCTTC,CASIGADFNYGYTF
14,TRBD1,TRBV2,.,TRBJ1-1,TGTGCCAGCAGGGCCGGGACAGGGGGCACTGAAGCTTTCTTT,CASRAGTGGTEAFF
13,.,TRBV5-1,.,TRBJ1-1,TGCGCCAGCAGAGACGGGTTTCCCACTGAAGCTTTCTTT,CASRDGFPTEAFF
12,TRBD1,TRBV28,.,TRBJ1-2,TGTGCCGGCCGAGAGACAGGGCAAGGCTACACCTTC,CAGRETGQGYTF
13,.,TRBV4-3,.,TRBJ1-1,TGCGCCAGCAGCCAAGATGGTCGGTATGAAGCTTTCTTT,CASSQDGRYEAFF
16,.,TRBV19,.,TRBJ2-3,TGTGCCAGTAGGGATAAAGGTGGGGAGAGCACAGATACGCAGTATTTT,CASRDKGGESTDTQYF
15,TRBD2,TRBV7-2,once,TRBJ2-7,TGTGCCAGCAAGCTTATGGCGGGGGGGCCTGACGAGCAGTACTTC,CASKLMAGGPDEQYF
13,TRBD1,TRBV6-2/TRBV6-3,.,TRBJ2-7,TGTGCCAGCAGTTACTACGGGACAGGCGGGCAGTACTTC,CASSYYGTGGQYF
15,.,TRBV9,.,TRBJ1-6,TGTGCCAGCAGCGTAGTGGAACAGTTTAATTCACCCCTCCACTTT,CASSVVEQFNSPLHF
17,.,TRBV6-8,.,TRBJ2-7,TGTGCAAACGAATTGGGGCCTTGGGAGGAATCGACCTACGAGCAGTACTTC,CANELGPWEESTYEQYF
17,.,TRBV4-3,.,TRBJ1-1,TGCGCCAGCAGCCAAGAACCCCCGGCAGGGCTAAACACTGAAGCTTTCTTT,CASSQEPPAGLNTEAFF
16,TRBD2,TRBV2,.,TRBJ2-3,TGTGCCAGCAGGGTCACTAGCGGGGGCCGAGGAGATACGCAGTATTTT,CASRVTSGGRGDTQYF
14,.,TRBV27,.,TRBJ2-6,TGTGCCAGCAGTTTGGAGGGGTGGGCCAACGTCCTGACTTTC,CASSLEGWANVLTF
19,TRBD2,TRBV11-3,.,TRBJ2-2,TGTGCCAGCAGCTTCACTCGCCCGACTAGCGGGGGGTTCACCGGGGAGCTGTTTTTT,CASSFTRPTSGGFTGELFF
15,TRBD1,TRBV11-2,.,TRBJ2-3,TGTGCCAGCAGCTTAAGGAGGACAGGGGAAGATACGCAGTATTTT,CASSLRRTGEDTQYF
15,.,TRBV2,.,TRBJ1-5,TGTGCCAGCAGTGAAGGTGGGCAGCAGAATCAGCCCCAGCATTTT,CASSEGGQQNQPQHF
15,.,TRBV5-7,medium-sized,TRBJ1-5,TGTGCCAGCAGCTTTGGGGCAAATAGCAATCAGCCCCAGCATTTT,CASSFGANSNQPQHF
14,TRBD1,TRBV28,.,TRBJ1-1,TGTGCCAGCAGTTCCCCAGGGGGTGGGCCGGGGGCTTTCTTT,CASSSPGGGPGAFF
14,.,TRBV11-2,.,TRBJ2-7,TGTGCCAGCAGAGCCGCGGGGCCGGCCTACGAGCAGTACTTC,CASRAAGPAYEQYF
11,.,TRBV12-3/TRBV12-4,.,TRBJ1-2,TGTGCCAGCAGTTCACAGTATGGCTACACCTTC,CASSSQYGYTF
13,.,TRBV29-1,.,TRBJ2-7,TGCAGCGTTAGGTCAGGGTCCCCCTACGAGCAGTACTTC,CSVRSGSPYEQYF
13,.,TRBV7-9,.,TRBJ1-1,TGTGCCAGCAGCTTCGGGGAGGAGACTGAAGCTTTCTTT,CASSFGEETEAFF
13,.,TRBV29-1,.,TRBJ1-2,TGCAGCGTTGAAGATAAGACAGCCTATGGCTACACCTTC,CSVEDKTAYGYTF
17,.,TRBV2,.,TRBJ2-2,TGTGCCAGCAGCCCAGGAGGGGGGGGTCGTGGCACCGGGGAGCTGTTTTTT,CASSPGGGGRGTGELFF
13,.,TRBV4-1,.,TRBJ1-5,TGCGCCAGCAGCCAAGAGGGGGGACAGCCCCAGCATTTT,CASSQEGGQPQHF
15,TRBD1,TRBV3-1/TRBV3-2,.,TRBJ2-2,TGTGCCAGCAGCCAACGACAGGGAATCATCGGGGAGCTGTTTTTT,CASSQRQGIIGELFF
16,.,TRBV5-4,.,TRBJ1-1,TGTGCCAGCAGCTCCGACCTTGGACAAGGCGGGGTTGAAGCTTTCTTT,CASSSDLGQGGVEAFF
19,TRBD1,TRBV6-4,few,TRBJ1-4,TGTGCCAGCAGTGACTCGGACAGGGGTTGGAGTGGAACTAATGAAAAACTGTTTTTT,CASSDSDRGWSGTNEKLFF
14,.,TRBV5-6,.,TRBJ1-5,TGTGCCAGCAGGGGGAGTTATAGCAATCAGCCCCAGCATTTT,CASRGSYSNQPQHF
13,.,TRBV6-5,once,TRBJ1-3,TGTGCCAGCATTACCGGGGCTGGAAACACCATATATTTT,CASITGAGNTIYF
15,TRBD2,TRBV7-9,.,TRBJ2-5,TGTGCCAGCAGCCCCGGGACTAGCGGGCAAGAGACCCAGTACTTC,CASSPGTSGQETQYF
16,.,TRBV3-1/TRBV3-2,.,TRBJ1-1,TGTGCCAGCAGCCAAGTATCCCAGGGGATGGACACTGAAGCTTTCTTT,CASSQVSQGMDTEAFF
15,TRBD1,TRBV4-2,.,TRBJ1-1,TGTGCCAGCAGCCAATTAGACAGGGTAATTACTGAAGCTTTCTTT,CASSQLDRVITEAFF
11,.,TRBV3-1/TRBV3-2,.,TRBJ2-7,TGTGCCAGCAGTCGTAACTACGAGCAGTACTTC,CASSRNYEQYF
14,.,TRBV19,once,TRBJ1-4,TGTGCCAGTAGTACGTCCGGGGTTGAGAAAAAACTGTTTTTT,CASSTSGVEKKLFF
13,TRBD2,TRBV10-3,.,TRBJ2-4,TGTGCCATCAGTGAGTCTGGGGGGGGTCGACAGTACTTC,CAISESGGGRQYF
14,TRBD1,TRBV5-5,.,TRBJ1-2,TGTGCCAGCAAGCTGTCAGGGGGGAACTATGGCTACACCTTC,CASKLSGGNYGYTF
15,.,TRBV5-8,.,TRBJ1-4,TGTGCCAGCAGCTTGATGCTTCAGGCTAATGAAAAACTGTTTTTT,CASSLMLQANEKLFF
16,TRBD1,TRBV6-5,.,TRBJ1-2,TGTGCCAGCAGTTACTCTCCAGGGGGATCATTTAATGGCTACACCTTC,CASSYSPGGSFNGYTF
14,TRBD1,TRBV2,.,TRBJ2-7,TGTGCCAGCAGTACTAGGGACAGGGTCGACGAGCAGTACTTC,CASSTRDRVDEQYF
15,TRBD2,TRBV5-1,.,TRBJ2-2,TGCGCCAGCAGCATAGCGGGGGAACTTACCGGGGAGCTGTTTTTT,CASSIAGELTGELFF
15,TRBD2,TRBV5-6,.,TRBJ2-3,TGTGCCAGCAGCTTGGCGTCTAGCGGTTACTATACGCAGTATTTT,CASSLASSGYYTQYF
15,TRBD1,TRBV7-2,.,TRBJ2-5,TGTGCCAGCAGTAGGGGGCTGGTAAGGGAAGAGACCCAGTACTTC,CASSRGLVREETQYF
13,.,TRBV28,few,TRBJ1-2,TGTGCCAGCAGTACCACAGGGAACTATGGCTACACCTTC,CASSTTGNYGYTF
16,.,TRBV13,few,TRBJ2-3,TGTGCCAGCAGCTTAGGGACTCCTTTGGGCACAGATACGCAGTATTTT,CASSLGTPLGTDTQYF
14,TRBD1,TRBV2,.,TRBJ2-3,TGTGCCAGCACCTCGACAGGGGGCAAAGATACGCAGTATTTT,CASTSTGGKDTQYF
14,TRBD1,TRBV27,.,TRBJ1-4,TGTGCCAGCAGTTTACGACAGGGGGTTGAAAAACTGTTTTTT,CASSLRQGVEKLFF
14,TRBD2,TRBV19,.,TRBJ2-3,TGTGCCAGTAAGCGGACGGGGGGAAGAGATACGCAGTATTTT,CASKRTGGRDTQYF